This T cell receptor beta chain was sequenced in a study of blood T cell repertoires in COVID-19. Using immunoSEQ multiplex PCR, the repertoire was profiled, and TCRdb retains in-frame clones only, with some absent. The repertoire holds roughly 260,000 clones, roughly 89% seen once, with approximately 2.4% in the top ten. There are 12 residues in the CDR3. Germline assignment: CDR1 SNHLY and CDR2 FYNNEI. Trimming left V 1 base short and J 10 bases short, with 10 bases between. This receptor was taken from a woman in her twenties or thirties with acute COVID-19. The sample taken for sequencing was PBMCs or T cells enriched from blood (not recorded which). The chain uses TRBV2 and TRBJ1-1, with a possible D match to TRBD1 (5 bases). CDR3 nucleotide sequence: TGTGCCAGCAGTGAAGTGGGGCTTGGAGCTTTCTTT. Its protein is CASSEVGLGAFF.